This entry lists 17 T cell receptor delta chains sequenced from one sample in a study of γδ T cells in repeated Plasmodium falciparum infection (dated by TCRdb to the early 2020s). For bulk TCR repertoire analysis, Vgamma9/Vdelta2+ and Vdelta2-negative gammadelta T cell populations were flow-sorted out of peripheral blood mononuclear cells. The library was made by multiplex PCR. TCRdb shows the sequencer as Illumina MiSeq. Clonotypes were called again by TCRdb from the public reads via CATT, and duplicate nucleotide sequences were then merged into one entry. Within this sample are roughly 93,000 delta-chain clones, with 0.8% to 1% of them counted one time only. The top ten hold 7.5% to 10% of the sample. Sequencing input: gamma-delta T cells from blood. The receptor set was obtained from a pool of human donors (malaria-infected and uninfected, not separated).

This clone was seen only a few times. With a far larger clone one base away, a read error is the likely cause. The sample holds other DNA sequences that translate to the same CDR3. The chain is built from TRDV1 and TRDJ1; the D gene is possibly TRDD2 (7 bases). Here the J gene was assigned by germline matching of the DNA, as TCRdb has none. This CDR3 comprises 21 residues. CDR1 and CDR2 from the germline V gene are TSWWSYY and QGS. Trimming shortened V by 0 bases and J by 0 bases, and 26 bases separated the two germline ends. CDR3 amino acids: CALGELTFLLMGGAYTDKLIF. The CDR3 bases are TGTGCTCTTGGGGAACTCACCTTCCTGCTAATGGGGGGAGCCTACACCGATAAACTCATCTTT.

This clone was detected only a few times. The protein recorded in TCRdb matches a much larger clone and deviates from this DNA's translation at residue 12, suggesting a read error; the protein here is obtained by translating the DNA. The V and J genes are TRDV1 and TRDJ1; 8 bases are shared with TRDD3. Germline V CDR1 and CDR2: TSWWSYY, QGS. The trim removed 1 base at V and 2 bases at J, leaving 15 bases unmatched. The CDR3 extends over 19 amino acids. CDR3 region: CALGEPTADWGVGTDKLIF. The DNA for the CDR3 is TGTGCTCTTGGGGAACCCACGGCAGACTGGGGGGTAGGGACCGATAAACTCATCTTT.

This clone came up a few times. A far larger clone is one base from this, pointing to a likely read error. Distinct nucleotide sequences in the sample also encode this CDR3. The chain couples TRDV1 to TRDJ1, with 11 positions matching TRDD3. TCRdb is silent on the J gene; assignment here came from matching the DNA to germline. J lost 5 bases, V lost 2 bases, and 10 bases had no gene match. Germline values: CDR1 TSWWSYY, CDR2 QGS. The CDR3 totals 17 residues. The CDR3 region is CALGELWGIRGTDKLIF. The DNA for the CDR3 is TGTGCTCTTGGGGAATTATGGGGGATACGAGGCACTGATAAACTCATCTTT.

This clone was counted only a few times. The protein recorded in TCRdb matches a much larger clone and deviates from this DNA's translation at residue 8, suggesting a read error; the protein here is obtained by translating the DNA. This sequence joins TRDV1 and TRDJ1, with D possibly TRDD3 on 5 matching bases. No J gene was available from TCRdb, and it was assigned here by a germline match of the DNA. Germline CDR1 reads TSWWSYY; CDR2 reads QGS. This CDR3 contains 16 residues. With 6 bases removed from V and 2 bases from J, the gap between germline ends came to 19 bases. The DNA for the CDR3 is TGTGCTCTTGGAATTTCTTACAGGGGACCTACCGATAAACTCATCTTT. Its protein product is CALGISYRGPTDKLIF.

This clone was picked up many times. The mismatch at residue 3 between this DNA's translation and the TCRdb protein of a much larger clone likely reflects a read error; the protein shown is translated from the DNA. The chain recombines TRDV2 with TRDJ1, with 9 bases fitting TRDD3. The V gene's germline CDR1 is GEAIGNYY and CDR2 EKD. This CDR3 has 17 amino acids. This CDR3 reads CARDTIRRGYEGDKLIF. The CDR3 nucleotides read TGTGCCCGTGACACTATACGGCGGGGATACGAAGGCGATAAACTCATCTTT.

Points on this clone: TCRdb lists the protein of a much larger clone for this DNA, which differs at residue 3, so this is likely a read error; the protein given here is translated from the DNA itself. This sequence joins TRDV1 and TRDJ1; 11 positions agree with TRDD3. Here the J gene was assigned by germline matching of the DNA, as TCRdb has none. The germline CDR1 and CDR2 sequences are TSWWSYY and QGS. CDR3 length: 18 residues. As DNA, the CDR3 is TGTGCTCCTGGGGAACACTGGGGGATATTATCGTACACCGATAAACTCATCTTT. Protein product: CAPGEHWGILSYTDKLIF.

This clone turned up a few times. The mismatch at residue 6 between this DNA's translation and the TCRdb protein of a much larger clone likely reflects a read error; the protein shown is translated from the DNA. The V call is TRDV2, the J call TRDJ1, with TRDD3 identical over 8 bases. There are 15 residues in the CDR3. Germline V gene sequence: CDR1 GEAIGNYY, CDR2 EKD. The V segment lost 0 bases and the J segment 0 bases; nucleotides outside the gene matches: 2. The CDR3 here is CACDTSGGYTDKLIF. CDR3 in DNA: TGTGCCTGTGACACCAGTGGGGGATACACCGATAAACTCATCTTT.

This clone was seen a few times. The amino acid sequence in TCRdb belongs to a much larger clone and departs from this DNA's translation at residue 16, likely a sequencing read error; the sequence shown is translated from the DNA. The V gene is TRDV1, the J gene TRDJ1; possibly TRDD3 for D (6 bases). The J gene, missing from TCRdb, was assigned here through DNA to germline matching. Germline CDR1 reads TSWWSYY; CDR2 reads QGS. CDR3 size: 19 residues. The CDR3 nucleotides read TGTGCTCTTGGGGAATGGGACCCAACAACAGGGGGGGACACCGATAGACTCATCTTT. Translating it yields CALGEWDPTTGGDTDRLIF.

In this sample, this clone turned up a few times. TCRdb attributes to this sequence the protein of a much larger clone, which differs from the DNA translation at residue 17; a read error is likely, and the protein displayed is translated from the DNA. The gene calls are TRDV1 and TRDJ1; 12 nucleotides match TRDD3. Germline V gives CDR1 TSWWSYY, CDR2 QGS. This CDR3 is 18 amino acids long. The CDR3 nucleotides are TGTGCTCTTGGCCTCGTCTGGGGGATACGGATGCGGGCCGATAAACTCACCTTT. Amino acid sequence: CALGLVWGIRMRADKLTF.

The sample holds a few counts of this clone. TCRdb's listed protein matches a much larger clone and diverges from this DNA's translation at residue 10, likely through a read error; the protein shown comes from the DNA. Written as DNA, the CDR3 is TGTGCCTGTGACACCGGGGGACTTTACGCCGATAAACTCATCTTT. It codes for CACDTGGLYADKLIF. The gene calls are TRDV2 and TRDJ1; D is possibly TRDD3 (6 bases). Germline matching of the DNA provided the J gene here, since TCRdb leaves it blank. Germline V gives CDR1 GEAIGNYY, CDR2 EKD. The CDR3 covers 15 residues. Trimming left V 0 bases short and J 3 bases short, with 13 bases between.

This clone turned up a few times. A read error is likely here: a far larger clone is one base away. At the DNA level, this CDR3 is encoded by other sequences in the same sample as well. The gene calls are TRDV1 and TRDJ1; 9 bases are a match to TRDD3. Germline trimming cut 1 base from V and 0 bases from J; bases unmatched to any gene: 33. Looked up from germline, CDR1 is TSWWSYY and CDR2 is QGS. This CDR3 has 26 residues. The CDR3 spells CALGERSKPYLWAVRGDTKYTDKLIF. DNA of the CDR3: TGTGCTCTTGGGGAACGTTCCAAACCCTACCTCTGGGCGGTAAGGGGGGATACCAAATACACCGATAAACTCATCTTT.

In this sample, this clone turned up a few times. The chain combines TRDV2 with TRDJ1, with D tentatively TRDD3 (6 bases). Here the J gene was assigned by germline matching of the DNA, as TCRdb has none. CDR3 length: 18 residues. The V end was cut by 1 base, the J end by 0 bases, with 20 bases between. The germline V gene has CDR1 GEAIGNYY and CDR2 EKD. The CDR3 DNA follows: TGTGCCTGTGACACGCTTGTAGGAATGGGGGTTCACACCGATAAACTCATCTTT. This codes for CACDTLVGMGVHTDKLIF.

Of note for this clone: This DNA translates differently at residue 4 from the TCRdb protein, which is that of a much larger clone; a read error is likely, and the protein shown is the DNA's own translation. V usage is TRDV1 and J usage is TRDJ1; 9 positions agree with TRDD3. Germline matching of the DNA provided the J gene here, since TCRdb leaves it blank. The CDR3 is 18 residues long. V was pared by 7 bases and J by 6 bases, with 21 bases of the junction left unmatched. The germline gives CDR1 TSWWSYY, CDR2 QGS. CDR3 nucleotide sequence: TGTGCTCTTGAGGCTCCGCGGCCTATACTGGGGGACGCCCATAAACTCATCTTT. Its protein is CALEAPRPILGDAHKLIF.

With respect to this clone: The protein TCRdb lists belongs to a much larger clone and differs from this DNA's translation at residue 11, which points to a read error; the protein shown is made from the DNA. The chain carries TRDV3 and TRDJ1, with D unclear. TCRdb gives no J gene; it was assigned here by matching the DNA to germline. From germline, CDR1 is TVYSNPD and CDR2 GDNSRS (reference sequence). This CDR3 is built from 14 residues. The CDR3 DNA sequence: TGTGCATCACTGCACGCTTTGGACACCGATAGACTCATCTTT. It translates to CASLHALDTDRLIF.

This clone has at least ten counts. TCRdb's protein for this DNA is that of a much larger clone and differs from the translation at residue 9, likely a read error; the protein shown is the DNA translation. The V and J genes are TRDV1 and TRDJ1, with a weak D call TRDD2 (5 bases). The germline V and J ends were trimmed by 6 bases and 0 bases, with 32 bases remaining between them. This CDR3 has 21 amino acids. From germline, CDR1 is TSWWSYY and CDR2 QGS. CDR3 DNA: TGTGCTCTTGGTCCTAGGAGGTCCCAGGTCGACCCGACCTCGTACACCGATAAACTCATCTTT. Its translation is CALGPRRSQVDPTSYTDKLIF.

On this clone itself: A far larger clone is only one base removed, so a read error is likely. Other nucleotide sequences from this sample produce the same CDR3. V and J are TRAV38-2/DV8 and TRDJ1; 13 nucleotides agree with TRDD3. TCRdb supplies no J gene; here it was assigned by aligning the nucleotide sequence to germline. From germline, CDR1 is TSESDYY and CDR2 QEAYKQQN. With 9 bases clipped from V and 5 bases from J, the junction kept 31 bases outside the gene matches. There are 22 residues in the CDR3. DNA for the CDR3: TGTGCTTCCTTCCTAGAAACCCATTACTGGGGGATACGCGTAGGGGGTCCTGATAAACTCATCTTT. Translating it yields CASFLETHYWGIRVGGPDKLIF.

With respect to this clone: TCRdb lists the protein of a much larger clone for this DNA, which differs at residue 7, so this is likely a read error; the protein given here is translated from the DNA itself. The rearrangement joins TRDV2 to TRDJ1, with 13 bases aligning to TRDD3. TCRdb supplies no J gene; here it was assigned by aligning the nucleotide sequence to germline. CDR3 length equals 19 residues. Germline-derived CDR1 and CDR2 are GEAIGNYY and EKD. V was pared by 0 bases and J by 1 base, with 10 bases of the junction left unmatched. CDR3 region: CACDTLPLGDTGSTDKLIF. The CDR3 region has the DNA TGTGCCTGTGACACCCTACCACTGGGGGATACGGGTTCCACCGATAAACTCATCTTT.